This T cell receptor (beta chain) was obtained from a study of blood T cell repertoires in COVID-19. The protocol was immunoSEQ multiplex PCR, while the TCRdb copy is restricted to in-frame clones and leaves out a portion. The data show 200,000 to 250,000 clones, 80% to 85% seen once. Germline-derived CDR1 and CDR2 are KGHSH and LQKENI. This CDR3 has 15 amino acids. Trimming at V came to 4 bases and at J to 8 bases, leaving 9 bases not matched to a gene. The chain employs TRBV18 and TRBJ2-1, with 9 nucleotides matching TRBD1. The receptor was isolated from a human donor in a cohort sampled during active COVID-19. The source material was peripheral blood. The CDR3 nucleotides read TGTGCCAGCTCACGTCAGGGACAGGGAGTCGATGAGCAGTTCTTC. Amino acid sequence: CASSRQGQGVDEQFF.